This passage covers 10 T cell receptor beta chains from one sample sequenced in a study of cytomegalovirus exposure and HLA in healthy donors. In the PCR, 60 Vbeta and 13 Jbeta primers were used. The data were produced by immunoSEQ multiplex PCR, yet TCRdb's version contains in-frame clones alone and is incomplete. This sample's table has roughly 100,000 clones. The sequenced material came from PBMCs. The origin of the receptors is a man in his forties or fifties in good health and CMV-seronegative.

The chain uses TRBV5-5 and TRBJ1-2; possibly TRBD1 for D (5 bases). Trimming removed 0 bases from V and 7 bases from J, with 10 bases in between. The CDR3 is 13 amino acids. Per the germline V gene, CDR1 is SGHKS and CDR2 is YYEKEE (reference sequence). The CDR3 DNA reads as TGTGCCAGCAGCTTGGAATTGGGGGGTGGCTACACCTTC. This codes for CASSLELGGGYTF. Supplemented by reference TRBV5-5 and TRBJ1-2, the full variable domain reads DAGVTQSPTHLIKTRGQQVTLRCSPISGHKSVSWYQQVLGQGPQFIFQYYEKEERGRGNFPDRFSARQFPNYSSELNVNALLLGDSALYLCASSLELGGGYTFGSGTRLTVV.

The J gene is TRBJ1-2, the V gene TRBV6-5, with 7 nucleotides matching TRBD1. Per the germline V gene, CDR1 is MNHEY and CDR2 is SVGAGI. The CDR3 runs 13 residues. V was pared by 6 bases and J by 4 bases, with 5 bases of the junction left unmatched. CDR3 protein: CASRPQGGYGYTF. The CDR3 region has the DNA TGTGCCAGCAGGCCGCAGGGGGGCTATGGCTACACCTTC.

V usage is TRBV9 and J usage is TRBJ2-1; TRBD2 matches at 11 bases. The V and J ends lost 4 bases and 4 bases, in that order; junction bases with no gene match: 7. This CDR3 comprises 16 residues. The germline V gene encodes CDR1 SGDLS and CDR2 YYNGEE. Here the CDR3 reads CASSMYTSGGYNEQFF. For the CDR3, the DNA is TGTGCCAGCAGCATGTACACTAGCGGGGGTTACAATGAGCAGTTCTTC.

The rearrangement links TRBV2 to TRBJ2-6, with TRBD1 matching 9 bases. The CDR3 covers 18 residues. Trimming cost V 6 bases and J 4 bases; bases outside gene matches: 13. CDR1 is SNHLY and CDR2 is FYNNEI in the germline V gene. CDR3 DNA: TGTGCCAGCAGCGGCCGGGACAGGGAGGTGCGAGGGGCCAACGTCCTGACTTTC. Translating gives CASSGRDREVRGANVLTF.

The chain is built from TRBV6-5 and TRBJ2-7; a possible D gene is TRBD1 (7 bases). With 3 bases removed from V and 2 bases from J, the gap between germline ends came to 14 bases. This CDR3 is built from 15 residues. The germline gives CDR1 MNHEY, CDR2 SVGAGI. The CDR3 DNA follows: TGTGCCAGCAGTTATGCGGCAGGGGGGACCTACGAGCAGTACTTC. This encodes CASSYAAGGTYEQYF.

The chain carries TRBV27 and TRBJ2-1; 9 bases match TRBD2. Trimming cost V 7 bases and J 2 bases; bases outside gene matches: 6. The CDR3 sequence is 15 residues long. Germline V CDR1 and CDR2: MNHEY, SMNVEV (reference sequence). This chain's CDR3 is CASTPLAGPYNEQFF. CDR3 nucleotides: TGTGCCAGCACCCCCCTAGCGGGACCCTACAATGAGCAGTTCTTC.

V usage is TRBV6-5 and J usage is TRBJ2-3; D call uncertain. The V gene's germline CDR1 is MNHEY and CDR2 SVGAGI. V was trimmed by 1 base and J by 6 bases, leaving 11 bases between them. This CDR3 comprises 14 residues. For the CDR3, the DNA is TGTGCCAGCAGTTACTTAATTCGGTGGGATACGCAGTATTTT. It is translated as CASSYLIRWDTQYF.

V is TRBV5-1 and J is TRBJ2-2, with D perhaps TRBD2 (5 bases). This CDR3 is built from 14 residues. Germline V lookup: CDR1 SGHRS, CDR2 YFSETQ. V lost 10 bases, J lost 0 bases, and 13 bases lay in between. The CDR3 sequence is CASGGGPNTGELFF. The CDR3 DNA reads as TGCGCCTCCGGCGGAGGTCCGAACACCGGGGAGCTGTTTTTT.

V is TRBV11-2 and J is TRBJ2-7; D remains unclear. Between the trimmed V and J ends, which lost 1 base and 4 bases, there was a span of 8 bases. CDR3 length equals 13 residues. CDR1 is SGHAT, CDR2 FQNNGV, per germline. The CDR3 DNA follows: TGTGCCAGCAGCTTAGGCCCCAGATACGAGCAGTACTTC. Its protein product is CASSLGPRYEQYF.

The genes are TRBV27 and TRBJ2-5; TRBD2 aligns across 9 bases. Germline trimming cut 4 bases from V and 3 bases from J; bases unmatched to any gene: 6. Per the germline V gene, CDR1 is MNHEY and CDR2 is SMNVEV (reference sequence). The CDR3 is made up of 15 amino acids. Here the CDR3 DNA reads TGTGCCAGCAGTTCGGCTTTAGCGGGAGAAGAGACCCAGTACTTC. Protein sequence: CASSSALAGEETQYF.